This T cell receptor beta chain was documented in a study of EBV T-cell therapy then PD-1 blockade in nasopharyngeal carcinoma. Treatment in this sample: AdE1-LMPpoly-expanded autologous EBV-specific T-cell therapy followed by anti-PD-1 nivolumab. Germline V CDR1 and CDR2: SGHTA, FQGNSA. The V gene lost 6 bases and the J gene lost 3 bases, with 15 bases spanning the gap. The CDR3 is 14 amino acids. Assay: immunoSEQ multiplex PCR; the TCRdb copy retains only in-frame clones and omits some. This table holds 17,000 or so clones, roughly 88% found once. Comment on this clone: Its antigen is undetermined.

The TCR sequence derives from a man between 40 and 49 years old with nasopharyngeal carcinoma. The sample here was CD8+ T cells from blood, taken at day 0 from a patient whose treatment included autologous EBV-specific T cells and nivolumab. The chain has TRBV7-2 and TRBJ2-7; D may be TRBD2 (5 bases). The CDR3 region has the DNA TGTGCCAGCAGATCCCGGGATGAGGGCTACGAGCAGTACTTC. Amino acids: CASRSRDEGYEQYF.